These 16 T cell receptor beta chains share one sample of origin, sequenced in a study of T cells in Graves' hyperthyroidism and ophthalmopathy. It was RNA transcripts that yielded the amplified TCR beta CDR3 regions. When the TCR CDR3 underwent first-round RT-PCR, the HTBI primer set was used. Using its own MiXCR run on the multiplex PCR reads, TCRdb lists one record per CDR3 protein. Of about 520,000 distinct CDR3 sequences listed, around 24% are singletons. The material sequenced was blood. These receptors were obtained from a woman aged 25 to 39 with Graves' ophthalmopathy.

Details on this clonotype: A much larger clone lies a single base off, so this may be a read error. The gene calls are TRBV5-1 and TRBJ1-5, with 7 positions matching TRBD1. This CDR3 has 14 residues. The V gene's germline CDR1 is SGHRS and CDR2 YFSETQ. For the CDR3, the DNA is TGCGCCATCAGCTTAGGACAGGAGAATCAGCCCCAGCATTTT. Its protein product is CAISLGQENQPQHF.

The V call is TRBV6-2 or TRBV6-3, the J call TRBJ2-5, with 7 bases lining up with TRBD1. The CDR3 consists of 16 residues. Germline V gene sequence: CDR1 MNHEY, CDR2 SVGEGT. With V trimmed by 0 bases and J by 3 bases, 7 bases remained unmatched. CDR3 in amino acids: CASSYSFGTEEETQYF. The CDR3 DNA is TGTGCCAGCAGTTACTCGTTCGGGACAGAAGAAGAGACCCAGTACTTC.

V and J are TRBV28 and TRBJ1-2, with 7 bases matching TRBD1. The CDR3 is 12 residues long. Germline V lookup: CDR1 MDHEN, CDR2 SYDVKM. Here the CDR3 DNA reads TGTGCTTCAAAGACAGGGAACTATGGCTACACCTTC. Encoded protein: CASKTGNYGYTF.

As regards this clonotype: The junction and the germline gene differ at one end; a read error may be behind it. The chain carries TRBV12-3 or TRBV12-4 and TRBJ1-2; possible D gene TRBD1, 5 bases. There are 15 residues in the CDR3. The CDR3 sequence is CASSLGARADYGYTF. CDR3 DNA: TGTGCCAGCAGCTTAGGTGCCAGGGCGGACTATGGCTACACCTTC.

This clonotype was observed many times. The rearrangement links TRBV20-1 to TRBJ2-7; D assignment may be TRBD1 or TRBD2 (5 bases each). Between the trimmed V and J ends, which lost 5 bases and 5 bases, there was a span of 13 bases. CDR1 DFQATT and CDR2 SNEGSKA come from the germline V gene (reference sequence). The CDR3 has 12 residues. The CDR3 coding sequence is TGCAGTGCTTCGGGCAGAGGGGACGAGCAGTACTTC. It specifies CSASGRGDEQYF.

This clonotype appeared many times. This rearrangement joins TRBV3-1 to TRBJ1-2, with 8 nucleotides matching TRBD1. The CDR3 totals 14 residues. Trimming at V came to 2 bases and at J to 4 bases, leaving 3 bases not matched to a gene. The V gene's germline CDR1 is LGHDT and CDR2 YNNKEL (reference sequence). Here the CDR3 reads CASSQPTGGYGYTF. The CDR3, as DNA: TGTGCCAGCAGCCAACCTACAGGGGGCTATGGCTACACCTTC.

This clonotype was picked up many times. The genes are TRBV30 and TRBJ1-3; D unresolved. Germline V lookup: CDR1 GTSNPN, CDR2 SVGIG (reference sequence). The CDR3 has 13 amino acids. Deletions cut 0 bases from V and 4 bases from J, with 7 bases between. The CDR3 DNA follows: TGTGCCTGGAGTGTACTCGGGGGAAACACCATATATTTT. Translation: CAWSVLGGNTIYF.

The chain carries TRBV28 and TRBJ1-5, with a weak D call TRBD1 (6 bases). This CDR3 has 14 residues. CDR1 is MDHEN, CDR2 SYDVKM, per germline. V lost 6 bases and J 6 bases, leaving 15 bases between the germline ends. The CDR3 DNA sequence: TGTGCCAGCAGGAGAGCAGGGGCCAGTCAGCCCCAGCATTTT. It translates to CASRRAGASQPQHF.

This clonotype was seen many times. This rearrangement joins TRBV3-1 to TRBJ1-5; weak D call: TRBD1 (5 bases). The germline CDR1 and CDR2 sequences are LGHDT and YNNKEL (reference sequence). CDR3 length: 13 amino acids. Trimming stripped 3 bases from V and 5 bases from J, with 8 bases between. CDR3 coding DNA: TGTGCCAGCAGCCAGGTAGGGGATCAGCCCCAGCATTTT. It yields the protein CASSQVGDQPQHF. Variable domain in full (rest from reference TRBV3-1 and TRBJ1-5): DTAVSQTPKYLVTQMGNDKSIKCEQNLGHDTMYWYKQDSKKFLKIMFSYNNKELIINETVPNRFSPKSPDKAHLNLHINSLELGDSAVYFCASSQVGDQPQHFGDGTRLSIL.

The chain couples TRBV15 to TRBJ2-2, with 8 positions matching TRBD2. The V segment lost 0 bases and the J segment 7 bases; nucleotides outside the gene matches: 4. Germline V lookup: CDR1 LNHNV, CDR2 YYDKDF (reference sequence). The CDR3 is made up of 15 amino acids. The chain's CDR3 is CATSRDRGGVGELFF. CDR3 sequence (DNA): TGTGCCACCAGCAGAGACCGGGGGGGCGTCGGGGAGCTGTTTTTT. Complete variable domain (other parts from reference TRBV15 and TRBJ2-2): DAMVIQNPRYQVTQFGKPVTLSCSQTLNHNVMYWYQQKSSQAPKLLFHYYDKDFNNEADTPDNFQSRRPNTSFCFLDIRSPGLGDTAMYLCATSRDRGGVGELFFGEGSRLTVL.

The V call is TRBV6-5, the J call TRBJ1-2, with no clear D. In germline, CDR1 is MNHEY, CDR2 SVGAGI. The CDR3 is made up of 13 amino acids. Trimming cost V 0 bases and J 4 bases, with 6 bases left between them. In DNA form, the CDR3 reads TGTGCCAGCAGTTACTCGGTCAGCTATGGCTACACCTTC. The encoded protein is CASSYSVSYGYTF.

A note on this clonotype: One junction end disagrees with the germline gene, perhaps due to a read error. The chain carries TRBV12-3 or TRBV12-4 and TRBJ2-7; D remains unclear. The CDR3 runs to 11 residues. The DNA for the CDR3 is TGTGCCAGCAGTACCGGCTACGAGCAGTGCTTC. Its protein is CASSTGYEQCF.

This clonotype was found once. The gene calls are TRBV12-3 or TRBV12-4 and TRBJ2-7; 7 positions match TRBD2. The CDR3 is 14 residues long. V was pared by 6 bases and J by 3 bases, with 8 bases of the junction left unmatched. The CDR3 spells CASSHGRSFYEQYF. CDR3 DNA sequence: TGTGCCAGCAGCCACGGGAGGAGTTTCTACGAGCAGTACTTC.

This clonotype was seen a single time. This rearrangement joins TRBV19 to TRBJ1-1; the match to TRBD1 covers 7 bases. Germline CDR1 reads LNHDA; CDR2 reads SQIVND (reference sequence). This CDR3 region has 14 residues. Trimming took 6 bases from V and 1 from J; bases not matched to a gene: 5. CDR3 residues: CASRSDRQNTEAFF. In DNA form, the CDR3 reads TGTGCCAGTAGGTCGGACAGGCAGAACACTGAAGCTTTCTTT.

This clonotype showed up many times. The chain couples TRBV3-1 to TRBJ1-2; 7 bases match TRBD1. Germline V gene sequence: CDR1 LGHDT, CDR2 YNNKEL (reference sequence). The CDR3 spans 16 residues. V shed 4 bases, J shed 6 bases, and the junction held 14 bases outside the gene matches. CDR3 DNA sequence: TGTGCCAGCAGCCGATTAGCGGCCGGGACAGCAGATGGCTACACCTTC. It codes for CASSRLAAGTADGYTF.

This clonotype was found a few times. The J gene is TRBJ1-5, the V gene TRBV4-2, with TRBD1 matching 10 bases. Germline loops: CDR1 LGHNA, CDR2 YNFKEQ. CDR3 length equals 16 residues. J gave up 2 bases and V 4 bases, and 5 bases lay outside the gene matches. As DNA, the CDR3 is TGTGCCAGCAGCCCCGGGACAGGGGTTGGCAATCAGCCCCAGCATTTT. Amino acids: CASSPGTGVGNQPQHF.